The clone carrying this T cell receptor beta chain showed up many times. Its antigen is still unknown. The sample comes from a study of CD8 T cells in ankylosing spondylitis. General study results and limits: Disease-associated clonotypes exhibited CD8+ identity and were relatively infrequent in peripheral blood. In ankylosing spondylitis patients, matched synovial fluid reportedly showed significant enrichment of disease-linked clones.

This CDR3 comprises 14 residues. Germline lookup yields CDR1 SGHRS and CDR2 YFSETQ. V lost 4 bases to trimming and J lost 5 bases, with 15 bases between them. Quantitative barcoded 5'-RACE was used to prepare TCR beta libraries. Using its own MiXCR run on the 5' RACE reads, TCRdb lists one record per CDR3 protein. The sample shows just under 350,000 distinct CDR3 sequences, roughly 14% of them seen only once. This clonotype was obtained from a male donor with ankylosing spondylitis or in good health (not recorded which). This rearrangement joins TRBV5-1 to TRBJ1-1; tentatively, D is TRBD1 (6 bases). Sequenced material: blood, either unsorted or a sorted T cell fraction (not recorded which). The CDR3 DNA sequence: TGCGCCAGCAGCCCACAGGGTTCTGGAACTGAAGCTTTCTTT. Amino acid sequence: CASSPQGSGTEAFF.